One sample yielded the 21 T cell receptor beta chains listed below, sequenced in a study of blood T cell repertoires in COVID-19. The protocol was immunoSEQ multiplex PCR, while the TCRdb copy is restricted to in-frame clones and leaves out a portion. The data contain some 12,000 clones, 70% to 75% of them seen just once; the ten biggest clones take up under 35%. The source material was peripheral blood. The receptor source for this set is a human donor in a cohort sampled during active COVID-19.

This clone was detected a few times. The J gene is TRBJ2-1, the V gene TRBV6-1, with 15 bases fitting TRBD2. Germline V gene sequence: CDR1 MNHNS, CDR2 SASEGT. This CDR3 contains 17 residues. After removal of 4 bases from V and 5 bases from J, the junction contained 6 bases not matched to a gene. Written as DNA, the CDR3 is TGTGCCAGCAGTGCGGGGACTAGCGGGGGGCGGAACAATGAGCAGTTCTTC. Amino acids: CASSAGTSGGRNNEQFF.

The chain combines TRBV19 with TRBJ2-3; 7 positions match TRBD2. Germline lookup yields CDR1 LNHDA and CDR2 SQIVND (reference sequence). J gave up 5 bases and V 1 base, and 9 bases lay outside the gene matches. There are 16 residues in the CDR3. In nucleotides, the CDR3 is TGTGCCAGTAGTATAGCCCGGCGGGAGCCTCGAGATACGCAGTATTTT. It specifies CASSIARREPRDTQYF.

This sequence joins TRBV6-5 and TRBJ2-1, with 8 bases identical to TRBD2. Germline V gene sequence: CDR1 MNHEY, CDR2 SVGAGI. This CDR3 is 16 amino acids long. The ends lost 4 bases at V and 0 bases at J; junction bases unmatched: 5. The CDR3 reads CASSFKSGSSYNEQFF. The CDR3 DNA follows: TGTGCCAGCAGTTTTAAAAGCGGGAGCTCCTACAATGAGCAGTTCTTC.

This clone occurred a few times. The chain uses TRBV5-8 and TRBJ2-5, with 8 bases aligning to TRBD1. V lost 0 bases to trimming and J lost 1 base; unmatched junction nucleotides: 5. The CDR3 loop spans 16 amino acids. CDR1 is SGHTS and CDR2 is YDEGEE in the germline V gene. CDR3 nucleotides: TGTGCCAGCAGCTTGGGGACAGGGACCTCCCAAGAGACCCAGTACTTC. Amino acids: CASSLGTGTSQETQYF.

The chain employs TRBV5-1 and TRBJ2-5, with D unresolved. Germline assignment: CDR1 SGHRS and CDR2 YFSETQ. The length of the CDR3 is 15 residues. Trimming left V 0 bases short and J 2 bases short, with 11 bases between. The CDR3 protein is CASSLESPEQETQYF. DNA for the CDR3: TGCGCCAGCAGCTTGGAGTCCCCGGAGCAAGAGACCCAGTACTTC.

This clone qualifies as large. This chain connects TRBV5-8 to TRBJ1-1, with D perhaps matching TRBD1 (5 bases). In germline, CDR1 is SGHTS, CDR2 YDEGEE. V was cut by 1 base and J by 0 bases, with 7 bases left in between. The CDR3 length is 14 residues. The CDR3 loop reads CASSLTGMNTEAFF. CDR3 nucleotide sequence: TGTGCCAGCAGCTTGACAGGCATGAACACTGAAGCTTTCTTT.

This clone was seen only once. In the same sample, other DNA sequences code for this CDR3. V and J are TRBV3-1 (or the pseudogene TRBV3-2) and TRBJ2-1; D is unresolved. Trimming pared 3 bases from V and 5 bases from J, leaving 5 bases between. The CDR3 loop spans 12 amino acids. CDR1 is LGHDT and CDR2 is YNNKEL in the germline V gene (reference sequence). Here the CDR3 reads CASSHLNNEQFF. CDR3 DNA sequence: TGTGCCAGCAGCCACTTAAACAATGAGCAGTTCTTC.

CDR3 loop: CASSRSGRAGELFF. CDR3 nucleotide sequence: TGTGCCAGCAGCCGGAGCGGGAGGGCGGGGGAGCTGTTTTTT. This rearrangement joins TRBV6-2 or TRBV6-3 to TRBJ2-2; TRBD2 aligns across 10 bases. Germline values: CDR1 MNHEY, CDR2 SVGEGT. Trimming cost V 6 bases and J 8 bases; bases outside gene matches: 6. This CDR3 comprises 14 residues.

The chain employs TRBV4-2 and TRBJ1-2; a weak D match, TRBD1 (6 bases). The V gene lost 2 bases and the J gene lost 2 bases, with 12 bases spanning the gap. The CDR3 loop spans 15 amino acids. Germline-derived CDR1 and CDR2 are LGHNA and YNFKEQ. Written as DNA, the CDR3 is TGTGCCAGCAGCCAACACAGGGCGATCAACTATGGCTACACCTTC. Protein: CASSQHRAINYGYTF.

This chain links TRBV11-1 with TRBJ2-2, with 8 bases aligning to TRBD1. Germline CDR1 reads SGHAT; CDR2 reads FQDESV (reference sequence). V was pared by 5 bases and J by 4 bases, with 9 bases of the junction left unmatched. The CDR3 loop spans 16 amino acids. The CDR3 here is CASSGGAGGVTGELFF. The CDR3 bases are TGTGCCAGCAGCGGAGGGGCAGGGGGCGTCACCGGGGAGCTGTTTTTT.

CDR3 DNA: TGTGCCAGCAGCCCTGGGGAGGGTCCCGGGCCCTATAATTCACCCCTCCACTTT. Translating gives CASSPGEGPGPYNSPLHF. V usage is TRBV5-5 and J usage is TRBJ1-6; D is unresolved. CDR1 is SGHKS and CDR2 is YYEKEE in the germline V gene (reference sequence). The CDR3 extends over 18 amino acids. Deletions cut 4 bases from V and 2 bases from J, with 19 bases between.

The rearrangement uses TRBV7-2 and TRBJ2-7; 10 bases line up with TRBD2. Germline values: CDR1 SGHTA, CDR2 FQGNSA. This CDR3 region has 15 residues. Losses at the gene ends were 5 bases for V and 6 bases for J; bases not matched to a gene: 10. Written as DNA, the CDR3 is TGTGCCAGCAGCGCGTCCCAACTAGCGGGGCTCGAGCAGTACTTC. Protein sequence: CASSASQLAGLEQYF.

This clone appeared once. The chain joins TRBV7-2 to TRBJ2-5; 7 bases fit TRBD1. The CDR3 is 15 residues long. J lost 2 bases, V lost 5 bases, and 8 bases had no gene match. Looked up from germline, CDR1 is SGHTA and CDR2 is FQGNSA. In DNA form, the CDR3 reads TGTGCCAGCAGCGGACAGGCTCCCCCACAAGAGACCCAGTACTTC. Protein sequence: CASSGQAPPQETQYF.

CDR3 sequence reads: CASSKDGRASYEQYF. The CDR3 nucleotides are TGTGCCAGCAGCAAAGACGGCAGGGCTAGTTACGAGCAGTACTTC. The V gene is TRBV21-1, the J gene TRBJ2-7; TRBD1 is the table's D call and was not checked against the DNA. TRBV21-1 is an annotated pseudogene. This CDR3 has 15 amino acids.

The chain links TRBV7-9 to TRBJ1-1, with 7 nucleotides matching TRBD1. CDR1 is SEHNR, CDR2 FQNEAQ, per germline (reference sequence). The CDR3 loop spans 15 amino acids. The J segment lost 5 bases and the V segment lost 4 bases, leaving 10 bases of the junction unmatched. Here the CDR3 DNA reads TGTGCCAGCAGCTCGTTGAGGAGGGGGCAAACTGAAGCTTTCTTT. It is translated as CASSSLRRGQTEAFF.

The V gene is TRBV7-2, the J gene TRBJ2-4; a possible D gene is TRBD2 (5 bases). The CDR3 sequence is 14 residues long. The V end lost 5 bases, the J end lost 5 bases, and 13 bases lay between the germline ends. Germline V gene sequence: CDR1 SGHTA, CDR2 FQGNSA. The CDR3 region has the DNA TGTGCCAGCAGCGCCACTAGTTCCCAAAACATTCAGTACTTC. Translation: CASSATSSQNIQYF.

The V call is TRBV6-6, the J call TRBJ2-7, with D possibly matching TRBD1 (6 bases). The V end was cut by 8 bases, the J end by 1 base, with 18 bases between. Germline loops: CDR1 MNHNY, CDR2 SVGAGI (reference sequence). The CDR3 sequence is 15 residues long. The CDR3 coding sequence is TGTGCCAGCCAGGAGCCGGGACAAGGGTCCTACGAGCAGTACTTC. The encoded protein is CASQEPGQGSYEQYF.

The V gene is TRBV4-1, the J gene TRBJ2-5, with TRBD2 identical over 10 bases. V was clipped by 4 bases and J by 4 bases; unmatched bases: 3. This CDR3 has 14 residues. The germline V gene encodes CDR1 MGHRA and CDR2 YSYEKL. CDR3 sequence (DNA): TGCGCCAGCAGCCTCATAGCGGGAGGAGAGACCCAGTACTTC. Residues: CASSLIAGGETQYF.

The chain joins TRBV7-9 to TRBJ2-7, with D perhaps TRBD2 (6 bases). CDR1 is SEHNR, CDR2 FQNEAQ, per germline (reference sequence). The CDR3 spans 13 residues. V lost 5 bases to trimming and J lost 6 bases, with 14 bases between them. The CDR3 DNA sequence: TGTGCCAGCAGCCCCGGGACTGCGCCCGAGCAGTACTTC. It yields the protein CASSPGTAPEQYF.

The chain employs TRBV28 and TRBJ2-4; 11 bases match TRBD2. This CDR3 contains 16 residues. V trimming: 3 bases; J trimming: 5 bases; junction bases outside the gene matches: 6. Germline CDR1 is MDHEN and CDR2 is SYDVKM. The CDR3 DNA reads TGTGCCAGCAGTTTCTCCGGGACTAGCGGACAAAACATTCAGTACTTC. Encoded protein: CASSFSGTSGQNIQYF.

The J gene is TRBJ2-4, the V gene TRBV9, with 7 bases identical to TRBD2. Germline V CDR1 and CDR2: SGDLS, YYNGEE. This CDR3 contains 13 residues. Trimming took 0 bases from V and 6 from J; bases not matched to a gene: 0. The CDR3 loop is CASSVGEGNIQYF. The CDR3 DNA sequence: TGTGCCAGCAGCGTAGGGGAGGGAAACATTCAGTACTTC.